This TCR beta chain stems from a study of blood T cell repertoires in COVID-19 (dated by TCRdb to 2018 to 2020). Concerning the study at large: The collaborator samples originated in the United States, Italy and Spain and spanned the acute and convalescent phases of COVID-19. The material from the prospective study consisted of cDNA or gDNA derived from T cells, B-cell-depleted T cells, or PBMCs. The repertoires were released in a freely available public database meant as a resource for research on the immune response to SARS-CoV-2. The samples were drawn from two sources: the first 160 participants of the ongoing ImmuneRACE study, and 1,000 to 1,500 subjects contributed by 6 global collaborators. Sample metadata almost always included a de-identified subject ID, COVID-19 status, age in years and sex. HLA class I and class II types, where available, came from metadata supplied by the sample provider rather than from assay-based typing. Subjects who had been exposed to COVID-19, were actively infected with it, or had recovered from it provided the deeply sampled blood TCRbeta repertoires that made up the dataset.

A second Seattle source provided samples from volunteer blood donors who had recovered from COVID-19. The collaborating institutions used their own protocols to collect whole blood in K2EDTA tubes. Collaborator samples were shipped for TCRbeta analysis as frozen whole blood, isolated PBMCs, or DNA extracted from either sample type. Notes on this clone: No antigen is known for it. No quality values exist for individual bases; no much larger clone is one base distant.

A distance of 10 bases separates the germline ends of V and J, which lose 3 bases and 1 base respectively. The germline V gene specifies SGDLS as CDR1 and YYNGEE as CDR2. Inclusive of the bounding cysteine and phenylalanine, the CDR3 is 14 residues long. Only the CDR3 part of the read is kept: 42 bases, read in frame from the first base. The immunoSEQ Assay, a bias-controlled multiplex PCR, was used to amplify TCRbeta CDR3 regions from genomic DNA. Processing in the source paper ran as follows. The number of nucleated cells in each sample was estimated by amplification of reference gene primers within the assay. To quantify the absolute abundance of each unique TCRbeta CDR3 rearrangement, sequence reads were collapsed and filtered. For each sample, productive Simpson clonality was calculated by taking the square root of Simpson's diversity index across productive rearrangements. TCRdb limited this immuneACCESS table to in-frame rearrangements with V and J called. A share of clones is missing; checked studies link under half to unresolved V genes, and the rest is unexplained. V and J calls and clone size are as listed in that table; D and trimming were resolved from the DNA. The sample table contains some 210,000 clones; only one count was recorded for roughly 90% of them. The top ten hold around 6.9% of the sample.

The study at large found these results: How much clinical and demographic metadata was included differed by source and by participant, and the metadata was provided uncurated.

The chain is made from TRBV9 and TRBJ1-1; perhaps TRBD1 is the D gene, with 5 bases matching. The receptor was isolated from a man between 60 and 75 years old who had recovered from COVID-19. The source material was peripheral blood. The nucleotide sequence reads as follows: TGTGCCAGCAGCGAACAGGTTGCGAACACTGAAGCTTTCTTT. Its amino acids are CASSEQVANTEAFF.